Listed here is a single TCR beta chain. Its antigen is currently unknown. Trimming took 3 bases from V and 4 from J, leaving 15 bases between them. Germline CDR1 is DFQATT and CDR2 is SNEGSKA (reference sequence). This CDR3 spans 14 amino acids. This sample is part of a study of CD4 T cells in relation to SARS-CoV-2 and coronaviruses. Across the whole study: The HLA restriction of the shared crossreactive spike epitopes was mapped. Overall study results and limits: Crossreactive clones expanded significantly less to SARS-CoV-2 than monoreactive clones. Memory recall responses, not primary responses primed in culture, are what the assay detects.

TCRdb's copy holds only in-frame clones and misses some; the assay was immunoSEQ multiplex PCR. The sample has 55,000 to 70,000 clones; approximately 93% are singletons. CD4+ T cells from unexposed donors were obtained before the COVID-19 pandemic (2011-2018). CD4 enrichment then naive enrichment separated naive from memory CD4+ cells. The rearrangement joins TRBV20-1 to TRBJ1-1; possible D gene TRBD1, 6 bases. The receptor was derived from a human donor in good health. Material: naive CD4+ T cells from PBMCs. The subset denotes: naive CD4+ T cells isolated by negative enrichment. The CDR3 bases are TGCAGTGCTAGTGCGGGGGCGCGGAGCACTGAAGCTTTCTTT. Translated, it gives CSASAGARSTEAFF.